This TCR beta chain appears in the sequencing data of a study of OX40 agonist ivuxolimab in advanced cancers. TCRdb keeps only in-frame clones here, not all; method: immunoSEQ multiplex PCR. Of under 15,000 clones in the sample, around 76% are singletons; the top ten hold roughly 29%. This clone occurred a few times. Its antigen is unidentified. General study points: Also showing low normalized T-cell clonal expansion were some of the nonresponders. Circulating CD4+ and CD8+ T cells showed clonal expansion by week 6 at 0.1 to 3.0 mg/kg. Individuals who were partial responders at 0.1-3.0 mg/kg had clonal expansion that ranked among the lowest.

Germline CDR1 reads SQVTM; CDR2 reads ANQGSEA. CDR3 length: 13 residues. Trimming stripped 5 bases from V and 4 bases from J, with 11 bases between. This sequence joins TRBV29-1 and TRBJ2-2, with D possibly TRBD2 on 6 matching bases. The TCR was taken from an adult with an advanced solid tumor such as melanoma, head and neck, liver or kidney cancer. Sequences were derived from CD4+ or CD8+ T cells sorted from blood, sampled in a trial of the OX40 agonist ivuxolimab. This CDR3 reads CSVWRESTGELFF. The CDR3 bases are TGCAGCGTTTGGCGGGAAAGCACCGGGGAGCTGTTTTTT.